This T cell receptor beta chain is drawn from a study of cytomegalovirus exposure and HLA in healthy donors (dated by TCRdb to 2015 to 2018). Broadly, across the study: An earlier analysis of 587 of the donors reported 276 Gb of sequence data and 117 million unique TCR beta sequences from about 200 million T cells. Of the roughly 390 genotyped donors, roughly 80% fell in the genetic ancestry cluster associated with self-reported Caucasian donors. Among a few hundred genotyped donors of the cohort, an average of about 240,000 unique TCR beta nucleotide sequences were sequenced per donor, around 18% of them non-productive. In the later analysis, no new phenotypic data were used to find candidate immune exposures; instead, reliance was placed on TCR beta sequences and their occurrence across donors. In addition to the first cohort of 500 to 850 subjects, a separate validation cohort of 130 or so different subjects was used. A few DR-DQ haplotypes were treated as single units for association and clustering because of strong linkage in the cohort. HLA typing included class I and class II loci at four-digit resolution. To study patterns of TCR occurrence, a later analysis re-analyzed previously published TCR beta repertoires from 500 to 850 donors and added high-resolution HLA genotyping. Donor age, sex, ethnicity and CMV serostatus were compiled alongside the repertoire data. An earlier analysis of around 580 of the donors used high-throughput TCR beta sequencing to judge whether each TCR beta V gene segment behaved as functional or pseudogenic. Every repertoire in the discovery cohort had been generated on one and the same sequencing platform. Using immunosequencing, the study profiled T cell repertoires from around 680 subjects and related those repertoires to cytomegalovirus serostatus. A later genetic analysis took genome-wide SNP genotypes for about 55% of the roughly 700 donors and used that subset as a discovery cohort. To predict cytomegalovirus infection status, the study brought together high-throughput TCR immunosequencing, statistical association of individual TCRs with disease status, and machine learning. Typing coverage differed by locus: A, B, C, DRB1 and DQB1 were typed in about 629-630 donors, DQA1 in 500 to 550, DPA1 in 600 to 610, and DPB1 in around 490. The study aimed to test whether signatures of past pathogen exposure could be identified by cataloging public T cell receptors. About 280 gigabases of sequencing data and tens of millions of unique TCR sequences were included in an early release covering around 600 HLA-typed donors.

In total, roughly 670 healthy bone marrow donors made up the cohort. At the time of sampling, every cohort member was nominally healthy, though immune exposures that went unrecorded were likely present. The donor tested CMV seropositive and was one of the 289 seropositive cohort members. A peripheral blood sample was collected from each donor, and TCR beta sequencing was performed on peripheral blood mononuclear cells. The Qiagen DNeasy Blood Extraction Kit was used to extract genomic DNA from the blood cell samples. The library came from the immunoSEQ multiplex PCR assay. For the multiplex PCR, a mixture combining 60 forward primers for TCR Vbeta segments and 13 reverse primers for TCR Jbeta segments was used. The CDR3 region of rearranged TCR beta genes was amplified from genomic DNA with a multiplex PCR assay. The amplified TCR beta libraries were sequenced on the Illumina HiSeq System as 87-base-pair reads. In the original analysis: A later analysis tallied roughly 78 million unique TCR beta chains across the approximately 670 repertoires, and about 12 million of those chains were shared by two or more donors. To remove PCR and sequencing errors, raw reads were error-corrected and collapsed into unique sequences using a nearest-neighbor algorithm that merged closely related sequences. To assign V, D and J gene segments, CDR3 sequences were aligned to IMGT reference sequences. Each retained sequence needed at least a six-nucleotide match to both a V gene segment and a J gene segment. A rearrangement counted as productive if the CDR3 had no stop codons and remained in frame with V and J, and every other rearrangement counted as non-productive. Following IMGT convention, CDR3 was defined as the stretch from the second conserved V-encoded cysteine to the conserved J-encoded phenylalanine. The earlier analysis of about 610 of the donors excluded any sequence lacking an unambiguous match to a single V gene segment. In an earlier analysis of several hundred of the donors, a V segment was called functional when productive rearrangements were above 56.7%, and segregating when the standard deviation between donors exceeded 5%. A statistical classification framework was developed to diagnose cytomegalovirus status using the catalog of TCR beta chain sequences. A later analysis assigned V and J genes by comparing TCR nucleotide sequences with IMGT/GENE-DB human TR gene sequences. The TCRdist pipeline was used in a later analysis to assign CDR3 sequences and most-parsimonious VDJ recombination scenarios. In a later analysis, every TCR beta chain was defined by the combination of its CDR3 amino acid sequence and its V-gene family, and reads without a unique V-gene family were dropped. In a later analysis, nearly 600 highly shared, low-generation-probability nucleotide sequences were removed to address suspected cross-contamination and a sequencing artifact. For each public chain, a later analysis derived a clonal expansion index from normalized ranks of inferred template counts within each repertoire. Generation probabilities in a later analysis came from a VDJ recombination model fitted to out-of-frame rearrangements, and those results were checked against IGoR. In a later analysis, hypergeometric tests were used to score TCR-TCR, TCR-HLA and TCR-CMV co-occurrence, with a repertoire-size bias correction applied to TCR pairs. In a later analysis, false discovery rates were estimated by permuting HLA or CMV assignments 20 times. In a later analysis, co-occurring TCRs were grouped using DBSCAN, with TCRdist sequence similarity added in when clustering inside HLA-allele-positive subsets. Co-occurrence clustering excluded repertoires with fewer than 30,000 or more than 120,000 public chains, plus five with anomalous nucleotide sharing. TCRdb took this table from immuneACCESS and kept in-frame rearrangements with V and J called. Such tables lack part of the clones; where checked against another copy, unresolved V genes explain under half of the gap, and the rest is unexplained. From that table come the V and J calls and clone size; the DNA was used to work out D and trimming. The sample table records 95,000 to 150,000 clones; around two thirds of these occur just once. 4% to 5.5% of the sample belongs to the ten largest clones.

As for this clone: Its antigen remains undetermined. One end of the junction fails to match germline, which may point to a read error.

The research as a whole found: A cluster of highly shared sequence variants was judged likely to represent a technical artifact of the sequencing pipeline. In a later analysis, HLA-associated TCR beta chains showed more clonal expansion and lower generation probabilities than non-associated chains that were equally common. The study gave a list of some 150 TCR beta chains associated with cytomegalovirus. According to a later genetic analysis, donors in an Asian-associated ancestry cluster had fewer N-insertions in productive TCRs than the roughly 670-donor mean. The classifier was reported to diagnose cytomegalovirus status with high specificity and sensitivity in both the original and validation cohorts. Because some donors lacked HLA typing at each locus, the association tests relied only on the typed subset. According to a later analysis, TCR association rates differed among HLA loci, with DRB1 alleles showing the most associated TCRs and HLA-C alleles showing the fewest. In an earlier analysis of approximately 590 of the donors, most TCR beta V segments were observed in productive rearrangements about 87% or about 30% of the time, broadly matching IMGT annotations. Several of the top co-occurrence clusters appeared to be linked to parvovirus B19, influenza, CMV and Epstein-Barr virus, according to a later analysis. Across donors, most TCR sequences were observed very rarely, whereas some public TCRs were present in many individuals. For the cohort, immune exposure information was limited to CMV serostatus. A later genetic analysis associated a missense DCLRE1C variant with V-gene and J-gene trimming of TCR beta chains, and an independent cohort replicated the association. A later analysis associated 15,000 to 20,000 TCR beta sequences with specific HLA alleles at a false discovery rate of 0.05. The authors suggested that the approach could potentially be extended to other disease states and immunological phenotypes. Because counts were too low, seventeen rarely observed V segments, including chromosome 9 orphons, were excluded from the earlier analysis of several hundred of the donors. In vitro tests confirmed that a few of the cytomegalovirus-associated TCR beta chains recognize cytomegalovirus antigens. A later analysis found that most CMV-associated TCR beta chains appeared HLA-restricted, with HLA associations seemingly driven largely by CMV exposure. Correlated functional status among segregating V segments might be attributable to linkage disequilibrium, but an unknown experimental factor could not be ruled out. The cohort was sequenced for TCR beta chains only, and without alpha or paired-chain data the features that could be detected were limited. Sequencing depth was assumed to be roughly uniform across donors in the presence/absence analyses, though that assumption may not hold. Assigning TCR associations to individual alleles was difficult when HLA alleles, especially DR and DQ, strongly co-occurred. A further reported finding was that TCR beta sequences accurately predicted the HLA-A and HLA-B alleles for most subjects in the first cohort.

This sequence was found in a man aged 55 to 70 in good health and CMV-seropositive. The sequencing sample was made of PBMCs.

CDR3 sequence: CASSETSYDSHEQYF. DNA sequence: TGTGCCAGCAGTGAGACTAGCTACGACTCCCACGAGCAGTACTTC. The chain is assembled from TRBV6-1 and TRBJ2-7; TRBD2 agrees with 7 junctional bases. CDR1 and CDR2, per the germline V gene, are MNHNS and SASEGT. The CDR3 spans 15 residues, from the cysteine through the phenylalanine. Just the 45-base CDR3 DNA is kept, in frame starting at base 1.